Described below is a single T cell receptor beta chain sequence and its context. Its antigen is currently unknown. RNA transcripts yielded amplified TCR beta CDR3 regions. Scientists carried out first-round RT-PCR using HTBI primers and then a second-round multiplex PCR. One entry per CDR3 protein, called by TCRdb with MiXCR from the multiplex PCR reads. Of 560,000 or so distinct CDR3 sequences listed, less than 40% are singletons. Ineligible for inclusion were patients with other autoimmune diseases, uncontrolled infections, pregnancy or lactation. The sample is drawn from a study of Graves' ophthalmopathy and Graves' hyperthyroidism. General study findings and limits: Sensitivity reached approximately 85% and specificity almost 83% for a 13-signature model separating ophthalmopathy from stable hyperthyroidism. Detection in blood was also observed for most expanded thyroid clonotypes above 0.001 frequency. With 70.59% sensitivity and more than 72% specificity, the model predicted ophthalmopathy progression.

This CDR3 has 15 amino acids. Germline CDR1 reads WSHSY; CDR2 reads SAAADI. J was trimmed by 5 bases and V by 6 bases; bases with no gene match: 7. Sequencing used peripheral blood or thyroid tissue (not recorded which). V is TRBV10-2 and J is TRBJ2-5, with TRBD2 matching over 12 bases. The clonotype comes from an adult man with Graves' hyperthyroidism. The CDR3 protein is CASRETSGRRETQYF. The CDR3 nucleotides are TGCGCCAGCAGGGAGACTAGCGGGAGACGTGAGACCCAGTACTTC.